The 17 T cell receptor beta chains listed next were all sequenced from one sample in a study of control samples from healthy donors and cancer patients. Using immunoSEQ multiplex PCR, the repertoire was profiled, and TCRdb retains in-frame clones only, with some absent. Of nearly 9,500 clones listed, roughly 90% were seen once; the top ten hold 15% to 20%. Sequenced sample: PBMCs. The receptors stem from a man in his sixties with colorectal cancer.

The chain carries TRBV7-9 and TRBJ1-2; 7 nucleotides align to TRBD1. CDR3 size: 13 residues. The J segment lost 4 bases and the V segment lost 4 bases, leaving 3 bases of the junction unmatched. Germline V lookup: CDR1 SEHNR, CDR2 FQNEAQ (reference sequence). The CDR3 protein is CASSSDRLYGYTF. CDR3 in DNA: TGTGCCAGCAGCTCGGACAGGCTCTATGGCTACACCTTC.

A remark on this clone: Germline and junction disagree at one end, which may indicate a read error. The chain employs TRBV6-1 and TRBJ2-1, with 7 bases identical to TRBD1. CDR3 length: 15 residues. CDR1 and CDR2 (germline): MNHNS, SASEGT. CDR3 sequence (DNA): TGTGCCAGCAGTGATAGTGACAGGGTGGGTGCAAGGCTGATCTTC. Translating gives CASSDSDRVGARLIF.

This clone was counted once. This sequence joins TRBV5-6 and TRBJ1-4, with TRBD1 as a possible D gene (5 bases). Trimming took off 4 bases at V and 8 bases at J, with 18 bases between the two ends. This CDR3 region has 15 residues. Germline loops: CDR1 SGHDT, CDR2 YYEEEE. The DNA of the CDR3 is TGTGCCAGCAGCGCAAGGTGGGGGGTTCGAGAAAAACTGTTTTTT. This encodes CASSARWGVREKLFF.

The J gene is TRBJ1-4, the V gene TRBV30; weak D call: TRBD1 (5 bases). Germline lookup yields CDR1 GTSNPN and CDR2 SVGIG (reference sequence). The CDR3 sequence is 19 residues long. V was trimmed by 4 bases and J by 10 bases, leaving 34 bases between them. DNA for the CDR3: TGTGCCTGGAAGGTCGGGAGGTCCCTGCGACAGTCCCTCACAGGAAAACTGTTTTTT. Translation: CAWKVGRSLRQSLTGKLFF.

J is TRBJ1-1 and V is TRBV29-1; D is perhaps TRBD1 (5 bases). The CDR3 length is 15 residues. Germline loops: CDR1 SQVTM, CDR2 ANQGSEA. With 0 bases removed from V and 0 bases from J, the gap between germline ends came to 11 bases. The CDR3 reads CSVEDQPGMNTEAFF. The DNA for the CDR3 is TGCAGCGTTGAAGATCAACCAGGGATGAACACTGAAGCTTTCTTT.

The rearrangement joins TRBV5-1 to TRBJ1-5; D is undetermined. Germline assignment: CDR1 SGHRS and CDR2 YFSETQ. The CDR3 sequence is 15 residues long. V was cut by 0 bases and J by 0 bases, with 7 bases left in between. CDR3 in DNA: TGCGCCAGCAGCTTGGGATACCCTAGCAATCAGCCCCAGCATTTT. Translated, it gives CASSLGYPSNQPQHF.

The rearrangement links TRBV6-2 or TRBV6-3 to TRBJ2-4; 7 nucleotides agree with TRBD2. The CDR3 spans 20 residues. Unmatched junction bases numbered 18, after V lost 4 bases and J lost 0 bases. Germline CDR1 reads MNHEY; CDR2 reads SVGEGT. CDR3 loop: CASSSVTQRGILLAKNIQYF. The CDR3 DNA reads TGTGCCAGCAGTTCCGTTACCCAGCGGGGAATCCTACTAGCCAAAAACATTCAGTACTTC.

This rearrangement joins TRBV5-1 to TRBJ2-5, with 11 bases fitting TRBD2. Germline CDR1 SGHRS, CDR2 YFSETQ. With V trimmed by 3 bases and J by 5 bases, 6 bases remained unmatched. This CDR3 is 15 amino acids long. The chain's CDR3 is CASSSGTSGWETQYF. CDR3 DNA: TGCGCCAGCAGCTCGGGGACTAGCGGCTGGGAGACCCAGTACTTC.

This chain connects TRBV3-1 (or the pseudogene TRBV3-2) to TRBJ2-1, with 7 positions matching TRBD2. V dropped 2 bases and J dropped 4; count of bases not matched to a gene: 5. CDR3 length equals 15 residues. Germline V lookup: CDR1 LGHDT, CDR2 YNNKEL (reference sequence). CDR3 region: CASSQWTSSYNEQFF. In DNA, the CDR3 is TGTGCCAGCAGCCAATGGACTAGTTCATACAATGAGCAGTTCTTC.

J is TRBJ2-5 and V is TRBV5-1; D may be TRBD1 (6 bases). Germline V gene data show CDR1 as SGHRS and CDR2 as YFSETQ. The CDR3 runs 13 residues. V was shortened by 7 bases and J by 3 bases, with 13 bases between the two germline ends. The CDR3, as DNA: TGCGCCAGCCTTTCGGGGACAAAAGAGACCCAGTACTTC. This gives the protein CASLSGTKETQYF. The full variable domain, with the rest looked up from reference TRBV5-1 and TRBJ2-5, is KAGVTQTPRYLIKTRGQQVTLSCSPISGHRSVSWYQQTPGQGLQFLFEYFSETQRNKGNFPGRFSGRQFSNSRSEMNVSTLELGDSALYLCASLSGTKETQYFGPGTRLLVL.

A remark on this clone: The junction does not match germline at one end; this may be a read error. The chain employs TRBV5-8 and TRBJ1-4; D remains ambiguous. Per the germline V gene, CDR1 is SGHTS and CDR2 is YDEGEE. The length of the CDR3 is 16 residues. CDR3 nucleotide sequence: TGTGTCAGCAGCTTGGGAGGTTCCGGGCAAAATGAAAAACTGTTTTTT. It encodes CVSSLGGSGQNEKLFF.

This chain links TRBV5-1 with TRBJ2-3, with TRBD2 as a possible D gene (7 bases). The CDR3 loop spans 16 amino acids. CDR1 and CDR2 (germline): SGHRS, YFSETQ. V dropped 1 base and J dropped 2 bases, with 14 bases sitting between them. The CDR3 DNA is TGCGCCAGCAGCTTGTGGGGGCGGGGGCCCACAGATACGCAGTATTTT. The encoded protein is CASSLWGRGPTDTQYF.

This chain's CDR3 is CASSQDQWDGSPLHF. The CDR3 DNA sequence: TGTGCCAGCAGCCAGGACCAGTGGGATGGTTCACCCCTCCACTTT. The rearrangement uses TRBV5-8 and TRBJ1-6, with D hard to call. Trimming removed 4 bases from V and 9 bases from J, with 17 bases in between. This CDR3 region has 15 residues. The V gene's germline CDR1 is SGHTS and CDR2 YDEGEE.

The chain has TRBV5-6 and TRBJ2-3; weak D call: TRBD1 (5 bases). V gave up 0 bases and J gave up 5 bases, with 16 bases separating them. CDR3 size: 16 residues. Germline lookup yields CDR1 SGHDT and CDR2 YYEEEE. In DNA, the CDR3 is TGTGCCAGCAGCTTGGAATCCTATAGCCAGGGAGATACGCAGTATTTT. Translating it yields CASSLESYSQGDTQYF.

This clone counts as large. The rearrangement uses TRBV9 and TRBJ2-3, with D perhaps matching TRBD2 (6 bases). The V and J ends lost 8 bases and 6 bases respectively, with 13 bases between them. The V gene's germline CDR1 is SGDLS and CDR2 YYNGEE. The CDR3 is 12 residues long. This CDR3 is CARRRGTDTQYF. CDR3 in DNA: TGTGCCAGACGGAGAGGGACTGATACGCAGTATTTT.

The chain links TRBV7-2 to TRBJ2-7; D possibly corresponds to TRBD1 (5 bases). The V gene lost 4 bases and the J gene lost 2 bases, with 15 bases spanning the gap. Germline V lookup: CDR1 SGHTA, CDR2 FQGNSA. CDR3 length: 15 residues. CDR3 amino acids: CASSSGIDRTYEQYF. The CDR3 DNA is TGTGCCAGCAGCTCAGGGATTGATAGGACCTACGAGCAGTACTTC.

This chain links TRBV7-3 with TRBJ2-2, with D possibly matching TRBD1 (7 bases). The CDR3 is made up of 15 amino acids. The V and J ends lost 6 bases and 0 bases respectively, with 11 bases between them. Germline V CDR1 and CDR2: SGHTA, FQGTGA. CDR3 in amino acids: CASSRGTANTGELFF. The CDR3 DNA reads TGTGCCAGCAGTCGCGGGACAGCGAACACCGGGGAGCTGTTTTTT. Complete variable domain (other parts from reference TRBV7-3 and TRBJ2-2): GAGVSQTPSNKVTEKGKYVELRCDPISGHTALYWYRQSLGQGPEFLIYFQGTGAADDSGLPNDRFFAVRPEGSVSTLKIQRTERGDSAVYLCASSRGTANTGELFFGEGSRLTVL.